The 13 T cell receptor beta chains presented below share a single source sample, sequenced in a study of shared clonotypes between healthy human individuals. Profiled with immunoSEQ multiplex PCR; TCRdb holds only in-frame clones, not every one. The sample lists fewer than 3 million clones, about nine tenths seen once, with around 0.35% in the top ten. Material: naive CD4+ T cells from PBMCs. This sample's subset: CD45RA+ positively selected. Receptors were obtained from a man between 18 and 35 years old in good health. Some clones in this sample may be carry-over from other donors' samples.

The J gene is TRBJ2-5, the V gene TRBV10-2; D might be TRBD1 (5 bases). The CDR3 consists of 16 residues. Looked up from germline, CDR1 is WSHSY and CDR2 is SAAADI. Trimming took off 3 bases at V and 1 base at J, with 15 bases between the two ends. The CDR3 protein is CASSDRSQGGQETQYF. DNA for the CDR3: TGCGCCAGCAGTGATAGAAGTCAGGGCGGCCAAGAGACCCAGTACTTC.

The chain is built from TRBV28 and TRBJ2-2; D is tentatively TRBD1 or TRBD2 (6 bases each). The V gene's germline CDR1 is MDHEN and CDR2 SYDVKM. There are 19 residues in the CDR3. Trimming removed 4 bases from V and 1 base from J, with 22 bases in between. CDR3 coding DNA: TGTGCCAGCAGTTCACGGCGGGGATGGGGGCAGCGGAACACCGGGGAGCTGTTTTTT. Encoded protein: CASSSRRGWGQRNTGELFF.

This clone occurred a few times. The gene calls are TRBV28 and TRBJ1-1, with a weak D call TRBD1 (5 bases). V was cut by 3 bases and J by 4 bases, with 9 bases left in between. Germline CDR1 and CDR2: MDHEN and SYDVKM. The CDR3 loop spans 13 amino acids. Here the CDR3 reads CASSFAGFTEAFF. DNA for the CDR3: TGTGCCAGCAGTTTTGCAGGGTTCACTGAAGCTTTCTTT.

This clone showed up just once. The same CDR3 can be traced to other DNA sequences in this sample. The chain recombines TRBV28 with TRBJ1-5; 7 nucleotides align to TRBD1. V dropped 6 bases and J dropped 6; count of bases not matched to a gene: 5. CDR3 size: 13 residues. Germline assignment: CDR1 MDHEN and CDR2 SYDVKM. The chain's CDR3 is CASRTGLGQPQHF. Written as DNA, the CDR3 is TGTGCCAGCAGGACAGGGTTGGGTCAGCCCCAGCATTTT.

The chain uses TRBV19 and TRBJ1-5; 8 nucleotides line up with TRBD1. The length of the CDR3 is 16 residues. The V segment lost 5 bases and the J segment 2 bases; nucleotides outside the gene matches: 8. CDR1 and CDR2 from the germline V gene are LNHDA and SQIVND (reference sequence). The DNA for the CDR3 is TGTGCCAGTAGTGTGGCAGGGGGCATTGGCAATCAGCCCCAGCATTTT. As protein: CASSVAGGIGNQPQHF.

The V gene is TRBV29-1, the J gene TRBJ1-2, with 8 bases identical to TRBD1. The CDR3 consists of 12 residues. V lost 8 bases and J lost 8; bases outside the gene matches: 10. From germline, CDR1 is SQVTM and CDR2 ANQGSEA. CDR3 DNA sequence: TGCAGCATTACAGGGGGAGGTTGGGGCTACACCTTC. Translating it yields CSITGGGWGYTF.

The chain is built from TRBV7-8 and TRBJ2-5; D is ambiguous. V shed 3 bases and J shed 3 bases, with 8 bases lying between them. Germline CDR1 SGHVS, CDR2 FQNEAQ. The CDR3 consists of 13 residues. In DNA, the CDR3 is TGTGCCAGCAGCTTTGCGTCCGAAGAGACCCAGTACTTC. Translating it yields CASSFASEETQYF.

The chain couples TRBV13 to TRBJ2-3, with 7 bases aligning to TRBD1. V was pared by 5 bases and J by 4 bases, with 6 bases of the junction left unmatched. The CDR3 loop spans 14 amino acids. Germline V gives CDR1 PRHDT, CDR2 FYEKMQ (reference sequence). CDR3 loop: CASSTDTGADTQYF. The DNA of the CDR3 is TGTGCCAGCAGCACAGACACAGGGGCAGATACGCAGTATTTT.

This clone was observed once. This chain joins TRBV28 and TRBJ2-7; 7 nucleotides agree with TRBD1. This CDR3 spans 12 amino acids. V lost 6 bases, J lost 6 bases, and 5 bases stayed unmatched. Germline V gene sequence: CDR1 MDHEN, CDR2 SYDVKM. The DNA of the CDR3 is TGTGCCAGCAGGGCTCAGGGGGTCGAGCAGTACTTC. Its translation: CASRAQGVEQYF.

The chain couples TRBV9 to TRBJ2-1, with D maybe TRBD2 (5 bases). The CDR3 has 15 amino acids. CDR1 and CDR2 from the germline V gene are SGDLS and YYNGEE. V lost 4 bases, J lost 8 bases, and 19 bases lay in between. Here the CDR3 reads CASSPRTGPVDEQFF. The CDR3 DNA sequence: TGTGCCAGCAGCCCGAGGACTGGCCCCGTCGATGAGCAGTTCTTC.

The chain recombines TRBV5-1 with TRBJ2-3, with TRBD2 identical over 7 bases. V lost 0 bases, J lost 2 bases, and 6 bases stayed unmatched. The CDR3 spans 16 residues. The germline CDR1 and CDR2 sequences are SGHRS and YFSETQ. CDR3: CASSLVAGAVTDTQYF. In nucleotides, the CDR3 is TGCGCCAGCAGCTTGGTGGCGGGAGCGGTCACAGATACGCAGTATTTT.

J is TRBJ2-7 and V is TRBV28; D might be TRBD1 (6 bases). Germline values: CDR1 MDHEN, CDR2 SYDVKM. CDR3 length: 13 amino acids. V gave up 4 bases and J gave up 5 bases, with 12 bases separating them. The CDR3, as DNA: TGTGCCAGCAGTTCCACGGGACAAAACGAGCAGTACTTC. The encoded protein is CASSSTGQNEQYF.

This chain uses TRBV7-6 with TRBJ2-7; D gene unclear. Looked up from germline, CDR1 is SGHVS and CDR2 is FNYEAQ. CDR3 length equals 13 residues. Between the trimmed V and J ends, which lost 1 base and 5 bases, there was a span of 9 bases. The CDR3 DNA reads TGTGCCAGCAGCTTAGGGAATGCCAACGAGCAGTACTTC. Protein product: CASSLGNANEQYF.